The clone carrying this T cell receptor (beta chain) has only one observation. This CDR3 contains 14 residues. Germline CDR1 reads MGHRA; CDR2 reads YSYEKL. V lost 0 bases and J lost 6, with 12 bases in between. This sample is part of a study of T cell changes during pregnancy in multiple sclerosis. Some clones are missing from TCRdb's copy, which holds only in-frame ones; the method was immunoSEQ multiplex PCR. The sample records some 80,000 clones, 90% to 95% being singletons. The specimen was peripheral blood, collected in the second trimester of pregnancy. The receptor was isolated from a female donor with multiple sclerosis, enrolled in a pregnancy study. This chain uses TRBV4-1 with TRBJ2-7; TRBD1 is a possible D gene (5 bases). This chain's CDR3 is CASSQDPGAGEQYF. CDR3 DNA sequence: TGCGCCAGCAGCCAAGATCCTGGGGCCGGCGAGCAGTACTTC.